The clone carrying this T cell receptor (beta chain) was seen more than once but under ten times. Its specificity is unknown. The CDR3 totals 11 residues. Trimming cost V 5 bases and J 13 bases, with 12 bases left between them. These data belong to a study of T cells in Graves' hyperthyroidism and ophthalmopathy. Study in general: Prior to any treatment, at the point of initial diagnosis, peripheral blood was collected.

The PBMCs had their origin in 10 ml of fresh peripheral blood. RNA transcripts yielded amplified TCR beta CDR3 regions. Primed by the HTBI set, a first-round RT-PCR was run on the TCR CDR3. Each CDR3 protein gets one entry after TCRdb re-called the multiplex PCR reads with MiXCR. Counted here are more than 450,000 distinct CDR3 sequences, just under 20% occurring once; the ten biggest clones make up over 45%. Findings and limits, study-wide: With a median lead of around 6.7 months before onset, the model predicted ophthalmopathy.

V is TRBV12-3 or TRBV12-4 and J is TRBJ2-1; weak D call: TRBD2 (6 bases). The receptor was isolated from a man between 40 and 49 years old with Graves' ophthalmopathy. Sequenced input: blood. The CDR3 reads CASSPRDSQFF. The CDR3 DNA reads TGTGCCAGCAGTCCCCGGGACTCTCAGTTCTTC.